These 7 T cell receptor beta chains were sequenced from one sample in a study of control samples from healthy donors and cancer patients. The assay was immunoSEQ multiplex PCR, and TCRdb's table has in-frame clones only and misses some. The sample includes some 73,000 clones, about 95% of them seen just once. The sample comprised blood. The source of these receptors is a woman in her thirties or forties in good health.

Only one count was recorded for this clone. The CDR3 reads CAWSVRGSGTDTQYF. In DNA form, the CDR3 reads TGTGCCTGGAGTGTACGGGGTAGCGGCACAGATACGCAGTATTTT. This chain connects TRBV30 to TRBJ2-3, with D possibly matching TRBD2 (5 bases). Trimming removed 0 bases at V and 1 base at J, with 11 bases between. The CDR3 covers 15 residues. Germline CDR1 GTSNPN, CDR2 SVGIG (reference sequence).

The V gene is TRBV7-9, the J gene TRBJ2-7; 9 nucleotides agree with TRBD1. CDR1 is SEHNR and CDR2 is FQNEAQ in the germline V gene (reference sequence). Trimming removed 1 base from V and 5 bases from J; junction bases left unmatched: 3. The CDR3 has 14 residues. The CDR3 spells CASSLGGQGNEQYF. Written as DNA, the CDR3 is TGTGCCAGCAGCTTAGGGGGACAGGGCAACGAGCAGTACTTC.

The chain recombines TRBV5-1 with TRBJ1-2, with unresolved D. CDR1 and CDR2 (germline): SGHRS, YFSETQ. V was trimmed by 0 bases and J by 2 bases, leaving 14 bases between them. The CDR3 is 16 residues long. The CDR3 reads CASSLAPADSNYGYTF. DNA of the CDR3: TGCGCCAGCAGCTTGGCCCCGGCAGATTCGAACTATGGCTACACCTTC.

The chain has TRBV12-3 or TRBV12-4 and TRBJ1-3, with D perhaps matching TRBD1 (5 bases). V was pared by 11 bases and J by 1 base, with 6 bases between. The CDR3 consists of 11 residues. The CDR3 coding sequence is TGTGCCGGGGGTTCTGGAAACACCATATATTTT. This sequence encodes CAGGSGNTIYF.

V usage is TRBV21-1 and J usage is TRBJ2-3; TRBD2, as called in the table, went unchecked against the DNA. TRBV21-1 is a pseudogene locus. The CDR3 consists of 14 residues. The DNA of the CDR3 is TGTGCCCCTCCCGGGGGGGTTTCCACAGATACGCAGTATTTT. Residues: CAPPGGVSTDTQYF.

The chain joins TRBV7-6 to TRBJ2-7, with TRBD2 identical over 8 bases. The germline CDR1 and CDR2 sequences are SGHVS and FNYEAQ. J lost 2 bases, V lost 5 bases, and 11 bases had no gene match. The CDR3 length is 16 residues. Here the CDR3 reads CASSPLAGTRTYEQYF. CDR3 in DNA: TGTGCCAGCAGCCCCCTCGCGGGGACTAGGACCTACGAGCAGTACTTC.

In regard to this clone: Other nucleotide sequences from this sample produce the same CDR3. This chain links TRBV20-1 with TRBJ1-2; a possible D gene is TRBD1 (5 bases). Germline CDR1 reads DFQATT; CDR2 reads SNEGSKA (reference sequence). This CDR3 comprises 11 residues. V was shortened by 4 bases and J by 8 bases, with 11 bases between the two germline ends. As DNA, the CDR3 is TGCAGTGCTATAGATCCAGGGGGCTACACCTTC. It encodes CSAIDPGGYTF.